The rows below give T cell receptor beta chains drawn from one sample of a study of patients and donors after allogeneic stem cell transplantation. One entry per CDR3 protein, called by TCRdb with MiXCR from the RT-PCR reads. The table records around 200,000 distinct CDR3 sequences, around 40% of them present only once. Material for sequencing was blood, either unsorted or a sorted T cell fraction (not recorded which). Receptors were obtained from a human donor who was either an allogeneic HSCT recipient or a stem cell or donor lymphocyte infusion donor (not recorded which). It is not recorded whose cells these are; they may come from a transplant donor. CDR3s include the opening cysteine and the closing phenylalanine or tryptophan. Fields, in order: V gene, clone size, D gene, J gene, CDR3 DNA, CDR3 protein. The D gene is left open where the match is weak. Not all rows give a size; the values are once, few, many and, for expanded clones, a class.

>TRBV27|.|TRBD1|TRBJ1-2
TGTGCCAGCACCCAGACCCCGACAGGGTCCTATGGCTACACCTTC
CASTQTPTGSYGYTF
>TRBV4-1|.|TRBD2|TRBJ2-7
TGCGCCAGCAGCCAAGATCAAGGAGCGGGGAGGTCCTACGAGCAGTACTTC
CASSQDQGAGRSYEQYF
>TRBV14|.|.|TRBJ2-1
TGTGCCAGCAGCCAAGATGGGCGGCTCAATGAGCAGTTCTTC
CASSQDGRLNEQFF
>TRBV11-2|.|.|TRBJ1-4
TGTGCCAGCAGCGAGCGCTTTGCAACTAATGAAAAACTGTTTTTT
CASSERFATNEKLFF
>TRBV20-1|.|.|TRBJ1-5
TGCAGTGCACTGGGACGGAGCAATCAGCCCCAGCATTTT
CSALGRSNQPQHF
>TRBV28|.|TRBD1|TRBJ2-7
TGTGCCAGCAGTCAACCGGGACAGGGGATAGCCTACGAGCAGTACTTC
CASSQPGQGIAYEQYF
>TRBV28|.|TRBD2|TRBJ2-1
TGTGCCAGCAGTTTTGCGGGACTAGCTAGTTTCGATGAGCAGTTCTTC
CASSFAGLASFDEQFF
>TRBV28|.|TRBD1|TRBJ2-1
TGTGCCAGCAGTTTATTGAGGGGGCCCGAGCAGTTCTTC
CASSLLRGPEQFF
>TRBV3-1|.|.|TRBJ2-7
TGTGCCAGCAGCTACGGGACCAACCCCTACGAGCAGTACTTC
CASSYGTNPYEQYF
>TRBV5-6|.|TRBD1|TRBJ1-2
TGTGCCAGCAGCTTGCTCATTAGGACAGGGAAGAAGGATGGCTACACCTTC
CASSLLIRTGKKDGYTF
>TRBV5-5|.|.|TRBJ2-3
TGTGCCAGCAGCTTAGGGCGGGAAGGCACAGATACGCAGTATTTT
CASSLGREGTDTQYF
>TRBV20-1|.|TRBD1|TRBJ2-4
TGCAGTGCTGACAGGGGTCCCAAAAACATTCAGTACTTC
CSADRGPKNIQYF
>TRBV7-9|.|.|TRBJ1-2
TGTGCCAGCAGCCTAGTCCGGGAGGACTTGGAAGGCTACACCTTC
CASSLVREDLEGYTF
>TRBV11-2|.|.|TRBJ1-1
TGTGCCAGCAGCACGGGCCCCGGGGGTTTCACTGAAGCTTTCTTT
CASSTGPGGFTEAFF
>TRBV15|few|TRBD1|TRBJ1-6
TGTGCCACCAGCAGCAGGGGGGGAAATTCACCCCTCCACTTT
CATSSRGGNSPLHF
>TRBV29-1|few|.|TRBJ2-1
TGCAGCGTTGGGCAGGGGATCTACAATGAGCAGTTCTTC
CSVGQGIYNEQFF
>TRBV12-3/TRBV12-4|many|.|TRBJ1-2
TGTGCCAGCAGTGTGGGTCTCGGCGGCTACACCTTC
CASSVGLGGYTF
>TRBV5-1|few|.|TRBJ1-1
TGCGCCAGCAGCTTGGATGCTGACGTCGGGGCTTTCTTT
CASSLDADVGAFF
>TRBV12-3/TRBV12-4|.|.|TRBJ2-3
TGTGCCAGCAGTTCCCACGGGGGAGGCACAGATACGCAGTATTTT
CASSSHGGGTDTQYF
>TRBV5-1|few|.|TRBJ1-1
TGCGCCAGCAGCTTGGGGCAGATCACTGAAGCTTTCTTT
CASSLGQITEAFF
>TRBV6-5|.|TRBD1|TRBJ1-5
TGTGCCAGCAGTACCACAGGGGGTCGGGGCAATCAGCCCCAGCATTTT
CASSTTGGRGNQPQHF
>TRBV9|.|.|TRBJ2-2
TGTGCCAGCAGCGTAGATAGGACGAACACCGGGGAGCTGTTTTTT
CASSVDRTNTGELFF
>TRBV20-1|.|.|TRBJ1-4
TGCAGTGCTAGAAGGCAGGCTAATGAAAAACTGTTTTTT
CSARRQANEKLFF
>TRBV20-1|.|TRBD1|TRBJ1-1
TGCAGTGCTAGTCAGGGGGCTATGAACACTGAAGCTTTCTTT
CSASQGAMNTEAFF
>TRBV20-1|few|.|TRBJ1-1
TGCAGTGCTAGTTCCGTGTCAGGGAAAGTCAGGAACACTGAAGCTTTCTTT
CSASSVSGKVRNTEAFF
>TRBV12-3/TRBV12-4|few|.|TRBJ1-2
TGTGCCAGCAGTCGGACAGAAGGCTATGGCTACACCTTC
CASSRTEGYGYTF
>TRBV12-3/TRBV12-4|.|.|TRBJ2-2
TGTGCCAGCAGGCAGGGACAGAACACCGGGGAGCTGTTTTTT
CASRQGQNTGELFF
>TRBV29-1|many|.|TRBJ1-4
TGCAGCGCCTCGAAGCAGACTAATGAAAAACTGTTTTTT
CSASKQTNEKLFF
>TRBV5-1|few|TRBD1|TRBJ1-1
TGCGCCAGCAGCTTGACAGGGGGCAAAGCTTTCTTT
CASSLTGGKAFF
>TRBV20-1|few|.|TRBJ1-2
TGCAGTGCTACACCCGGGGCGGGGGTAGGAGGCTACACCTTC
CSATPGAGVGGYTF
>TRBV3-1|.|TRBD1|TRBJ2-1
TGTGCCAGCAGCCGAAACAGGGGGAATGAGCAGTTCTTC
CASSRNRGNEQFF